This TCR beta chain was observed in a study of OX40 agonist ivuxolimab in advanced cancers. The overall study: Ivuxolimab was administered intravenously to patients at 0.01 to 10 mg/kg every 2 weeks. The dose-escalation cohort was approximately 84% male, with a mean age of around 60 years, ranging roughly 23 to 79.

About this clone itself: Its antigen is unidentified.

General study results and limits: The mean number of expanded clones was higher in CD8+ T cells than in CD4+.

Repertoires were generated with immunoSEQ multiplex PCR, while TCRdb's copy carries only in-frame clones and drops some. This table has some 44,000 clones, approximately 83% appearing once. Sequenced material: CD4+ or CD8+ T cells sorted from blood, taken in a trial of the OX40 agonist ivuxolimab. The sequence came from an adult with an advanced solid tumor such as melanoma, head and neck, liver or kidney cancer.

CDR3 coding DNA: TGTGCCAGCAGTCTGACCATCAACACCGGGGAGCTGTTTTTT. This encodes CASSLTINTGELFF. The genes are TRBV28 and TRBJ2-2; no clear D gene. Germline loops: CDR1 MDHEN, CDR2 SYDVKM. The CDR3 runs to 14 residues. V lost 5 bases to trimming and J lost 2 bases, with 9 bases between them.